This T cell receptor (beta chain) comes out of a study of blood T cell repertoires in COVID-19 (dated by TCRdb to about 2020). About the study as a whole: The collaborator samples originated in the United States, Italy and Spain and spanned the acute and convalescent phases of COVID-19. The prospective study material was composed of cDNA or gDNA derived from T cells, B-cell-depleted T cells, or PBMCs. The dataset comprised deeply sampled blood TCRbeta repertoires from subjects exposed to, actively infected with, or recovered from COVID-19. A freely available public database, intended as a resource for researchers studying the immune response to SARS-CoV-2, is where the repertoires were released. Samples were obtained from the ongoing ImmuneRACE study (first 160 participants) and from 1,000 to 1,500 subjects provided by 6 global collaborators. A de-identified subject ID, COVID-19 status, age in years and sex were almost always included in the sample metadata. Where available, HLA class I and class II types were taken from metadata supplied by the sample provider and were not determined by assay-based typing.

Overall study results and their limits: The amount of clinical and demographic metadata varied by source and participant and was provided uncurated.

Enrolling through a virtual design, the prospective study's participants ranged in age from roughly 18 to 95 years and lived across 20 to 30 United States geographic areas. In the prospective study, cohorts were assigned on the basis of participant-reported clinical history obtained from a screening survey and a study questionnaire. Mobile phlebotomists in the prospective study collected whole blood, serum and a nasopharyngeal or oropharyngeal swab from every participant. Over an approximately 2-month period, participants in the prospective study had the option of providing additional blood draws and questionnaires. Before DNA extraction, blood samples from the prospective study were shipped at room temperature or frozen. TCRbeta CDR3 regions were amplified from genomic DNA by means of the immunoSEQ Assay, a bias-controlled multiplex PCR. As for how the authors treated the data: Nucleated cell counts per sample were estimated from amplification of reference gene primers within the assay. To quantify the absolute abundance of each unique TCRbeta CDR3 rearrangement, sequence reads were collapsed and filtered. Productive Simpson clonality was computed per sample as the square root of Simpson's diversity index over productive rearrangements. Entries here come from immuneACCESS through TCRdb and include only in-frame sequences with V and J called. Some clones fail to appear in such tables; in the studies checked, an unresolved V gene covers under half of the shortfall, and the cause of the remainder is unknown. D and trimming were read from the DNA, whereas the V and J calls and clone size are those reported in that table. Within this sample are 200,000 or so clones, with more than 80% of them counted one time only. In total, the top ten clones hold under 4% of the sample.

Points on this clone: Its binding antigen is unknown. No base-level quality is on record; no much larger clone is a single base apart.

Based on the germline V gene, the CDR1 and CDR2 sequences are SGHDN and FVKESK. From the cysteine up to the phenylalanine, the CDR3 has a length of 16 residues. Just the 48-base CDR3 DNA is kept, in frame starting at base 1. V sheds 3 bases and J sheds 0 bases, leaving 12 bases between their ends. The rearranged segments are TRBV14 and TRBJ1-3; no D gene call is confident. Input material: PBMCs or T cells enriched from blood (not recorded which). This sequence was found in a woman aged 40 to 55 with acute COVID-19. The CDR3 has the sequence CASSQRNLPSGNTIYF. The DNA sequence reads TGTGCCAGCAGCCAGCGCAACTTACCCTCTGGAAACACCATATATTTT.